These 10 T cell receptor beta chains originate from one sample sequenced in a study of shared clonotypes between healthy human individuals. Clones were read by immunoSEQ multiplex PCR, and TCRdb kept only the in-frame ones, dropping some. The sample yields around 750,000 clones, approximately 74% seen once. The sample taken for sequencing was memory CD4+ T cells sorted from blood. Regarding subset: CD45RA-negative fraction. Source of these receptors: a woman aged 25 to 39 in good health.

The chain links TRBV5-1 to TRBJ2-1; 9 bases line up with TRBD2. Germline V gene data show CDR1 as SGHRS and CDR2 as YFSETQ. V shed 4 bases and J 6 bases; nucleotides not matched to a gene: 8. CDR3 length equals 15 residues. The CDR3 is CASSLGTSTINEQFF. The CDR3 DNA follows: TGCGCCAGCAGCCTAGGGACTAGCACAATCAATGAGCAGTTCTTC. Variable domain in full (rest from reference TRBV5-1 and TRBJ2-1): KAGVTQTPRYLIKTRGQQVTLSCSPISGHRSVSWYQQTPGQGLQFLFEYFSETQRNKGNFPGRFSGRQFSNSRSEMNVSTLELGDSALYLCASSLGTSTINEQFFGPGTRLTVL.

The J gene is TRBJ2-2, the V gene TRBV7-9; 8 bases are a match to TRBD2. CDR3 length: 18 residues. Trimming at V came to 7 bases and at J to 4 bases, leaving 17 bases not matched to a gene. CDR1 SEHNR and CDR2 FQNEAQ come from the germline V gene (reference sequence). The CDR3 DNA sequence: TGTGCCAGCATCAGAAACAGAGCGGGAGTCTTTGGCACCGGGGAGCTGTTTTTT. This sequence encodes CASIRNRAGVFGTGELFF.

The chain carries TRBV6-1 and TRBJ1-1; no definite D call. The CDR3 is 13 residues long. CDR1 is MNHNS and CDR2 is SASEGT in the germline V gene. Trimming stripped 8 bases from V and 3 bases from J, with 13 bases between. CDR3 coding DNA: TGTGCCAGCGATCGAGGTCTGCACACTGAAGCTTTCTTT. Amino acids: CASDRGLHTEAFF.

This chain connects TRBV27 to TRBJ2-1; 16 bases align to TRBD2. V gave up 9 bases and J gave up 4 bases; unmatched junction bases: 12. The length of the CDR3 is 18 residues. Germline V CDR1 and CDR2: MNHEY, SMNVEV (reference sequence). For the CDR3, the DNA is TGTGCCAGTAGAACACCGGGACTAGCGGGAGGGCCTTACAATGAGCAGTTCTTC. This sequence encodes CASRTPGLAGGPYNEQFF.

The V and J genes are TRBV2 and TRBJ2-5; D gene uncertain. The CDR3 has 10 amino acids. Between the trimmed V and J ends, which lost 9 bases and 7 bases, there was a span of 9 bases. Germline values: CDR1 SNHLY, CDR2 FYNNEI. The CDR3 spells CASLMGTQYF. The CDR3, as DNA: TGTGCCAGTCTGATGGGGACCCAGTACTTC.

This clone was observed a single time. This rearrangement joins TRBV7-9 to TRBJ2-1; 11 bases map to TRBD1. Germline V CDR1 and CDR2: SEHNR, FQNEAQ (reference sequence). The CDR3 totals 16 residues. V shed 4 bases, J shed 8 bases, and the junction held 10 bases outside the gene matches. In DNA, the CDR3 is TGTGCCAGCAGCTCTTGGACAGGGGGCGCGTCGGATGAGCAGTTCTTC. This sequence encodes CASSSWTGGASDEQFF. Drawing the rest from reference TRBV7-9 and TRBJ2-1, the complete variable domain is DTGVSQNPRHKITKRGQNVTFRCDPISEHNRLYWYRQTLGQGPEFLTYFQNEAQLEKSRLLSDRFSAERPKGSFSTLEIQRTEQGDSAMYLCASSSWTGGASDEQFFGPGTRLTVL.

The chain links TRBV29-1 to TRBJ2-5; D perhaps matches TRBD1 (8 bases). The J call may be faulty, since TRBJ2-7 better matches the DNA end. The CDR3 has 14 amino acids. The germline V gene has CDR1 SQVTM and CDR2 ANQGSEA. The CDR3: CSVDGQGGSYEQYF. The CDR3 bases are TGCAGCGTTGACGGACAGGGAGGGTCCTACGAGCAGTACTTC.

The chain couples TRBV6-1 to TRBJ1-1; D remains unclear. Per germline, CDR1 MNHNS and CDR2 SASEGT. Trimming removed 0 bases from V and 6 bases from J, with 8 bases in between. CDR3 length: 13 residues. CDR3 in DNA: TGTGCCAGCAGTGAAGCAGGTCTGCCTGAAGCTTTCTTT. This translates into CASSEAGLPEAFF.

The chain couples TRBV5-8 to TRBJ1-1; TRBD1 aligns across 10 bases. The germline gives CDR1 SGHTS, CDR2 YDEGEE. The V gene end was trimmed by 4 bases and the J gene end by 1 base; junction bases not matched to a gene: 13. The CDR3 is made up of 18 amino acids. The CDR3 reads CASSNRDRGFFGNTEAFF. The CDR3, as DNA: TGTGCCAGCAGCAACCGGGACAGGGGTTTTTTCGGGAACACTGAAGCTTTCTTT.

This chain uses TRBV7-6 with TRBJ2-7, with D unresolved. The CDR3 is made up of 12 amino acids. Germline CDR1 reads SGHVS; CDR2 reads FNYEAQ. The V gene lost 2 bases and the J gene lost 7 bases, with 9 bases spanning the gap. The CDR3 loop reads CASSLWRGEQYF. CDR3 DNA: TGTGCCAGCAGCTTATGGCGTGGTGAGCAGTACTTC.